Detailed here is one T cell receptor beta chain. Antigen specificity is unknown. This sample was taken from a study of vaccination and CD4 T cells after COVID-19. Study at large: Two of the convalescents were Hispanic, and the group consisted of six males and four females. SARS-CoV-2, HCoV-NL63, HCoV-OC43 and HCoV-229E supplied the overlapping spike peptides used to stimulate cells.

Per the germline V gene, CDR1 is LNHDA and CDR2 is SQIVND (reference sequence). CDR3 length: 14 residues. V dropped 3 bases and J dropped 3 bases, with 12 bases sitting between them. Treatment here: approximately 9-day PBMC culture with coronavirus spike peptide pools or control peptides (ViraFEST assay). Sequenced with the Oncomine TCR Beta short-read assay was DNA taken from cultured CD4+ T cells. MiXCR, applied by TCRdb to the PCR reads, yields one record per CDR3 protein. This table holds 15,000 or so distinct CDR3 sequences, less than 45% found once. The sequences come from CD4+ T cells from blood, cultured in vitro, collected before SARS-CoV-2 vaccination. The genes are TRBV19 and TRBJ2-7, with D perhaps given as TRBD1 or TRBD2 (5 bases each). This TCR derives from a human donor who received a COVID-19 vaccine. CDR3 sequence (DNA): TGTGCCAGTAGTATCTCAGGGACCCACTACGAGCAGTACTTC. It is translated as CASSISGTHYEQYF.